A selection of T cell receptor beta chains follows, all from one sample in a study of graft-versus-host responses after intestinal transplantation. The table came from immunoSEQ multiplex PCR; TCRdb's copy has only in-frame clones and leaves some out. The repertoire has about 10,000 clones, around nine tenths of them found once; the top ten carry roughly 2.5%. Sequencing was performed on PBMCs, taken 43 to 45 days after intestinal transplant. The receptors originated from a human patient who received an intestinal transplant, so some T cells may come from the graft donor. Each CDR3 is given without its conserved first and last residue.

cdr3_length v_call cdr3_aa
13 TRBV6-4 ASSPAPDPSYGYT
13 TRBV10-3 AIATEGSYNSPLH
13 TRBV2 ASDRTGTGLSGYT
12 TRBV7-3 ASSPGGLGDTQY
12 TRBV28 ASSFVLAVYEQY
13 TRBV11-2 ASSPGTTNTDTQY
11 TRBV6-1 ASSEGIPEKLF
11 TRBV5-1 ASSLGGYNEQF
14 TRBV5-1 ASSFFAGGPGDEQY
14 TRBV2 ASSDPSGGAGNEQF
12 TRBV30 AWSVGGSYNEQF
12 TRBV5-1 ASSPTRPTDTQY
12 TRBV5-1 ASKSDRAKAPQH
11 TRBV6-6 ASRPGRRDTQY
12 TRBV5-1 ASSQPDREETQY
8 TRBV6-5 ASIGETQY
12 TRBV21-1 ASSRDRGNSPLH
13 TRBV7-9 ASSSWRGGEDEQF
10 TRBV10-2 ASSDVGTEAF
11 TRBV6-5 ASSYRGGNEQF
12 TRBV10-3 AIGQGITNEKLF
12 TRBV10-3 ATTFESQGDEQF
10 TRBV6-1 ASSEQTYEQY
12 TRBV5-1 ASSLRQGQETQY
14 TRBV5-1 ASSLKDRERTYEQY
11 TRBV5-4 ASSLLPVSPQH
13 TRBV10-2 ASSVWQGSADTQY
14 TRBV7-9 ASSLAVRITTDTQY
14 TRBV28 ASVGASGDAYNEQF
16 TRBV27 ASRGTSGSPGGGETQY
12 TRBV7-2 ASSLDRNSYEQY
8 TRBV20-1 SARAREQY
13 TRBV4-1 ASSRDPSSYNEQF
9 TRBV2 ASSFTDTQY
14 TRBV5-6 ASSSGQGRVDSPLH
14 TRBV6-1 ASSEAGTVSRNIQY
13 TRBV7-2 ASSLVGGDNYEQY
13 TRBV27 ASRTALAFHNEQF
13 TRBV7-6 ASSLAVRTGGGLF
12 TRBV10-1 ASSGGRAYNEQF